Below, 19 T cell receptor beta chains from the same sample are listed, as sequenced in a study of the immune and genomic landscape of osteosarcoma. Libraries were prepared by immunoSEQ multiplex PCR; TCRdb keeps only in-frame clonotypes and omits some of them. The sample records about 1,300 clones, around 75% being singletons. Sequenced sample: metastatic tumor tissue from the lung. The receptors were sampled from a woman under 40 with osteosarcoma.

This rearrangement joins TRBV5-4 to TRBJ2-2, with TRBD2 matching 7 bases. V lost 4 bases and J lost 3; bases outside the gene matches: 9. There are 16 residues in the CDR3. Germline values: CDR1 SGHNT, CDR2 YYREEE (reference sequence). The CDR3 is CASSPRFLADTGELFF. For the CDR3, the DNA is TGTGCCAGCAGCCCGAGGTTTCTAGCGGACACCGGGGAGCTGTTTTTT. Complete variable domain (other parts from reference TRBV5-4 and TRBJ2-2): ETGVTQSPTHLIKTRGQQVTLRCSSQSGHNTVSWYQQALGQGPQFIFQYYREEENGRGNFPPRFSGLQFPNYSSELNVNALELDDSALYLCASSPRFLADTGELFFGEGSRLTVL.

The chain uses TRBV5-4 and TRBJ1-5; D is undetermined. Germline CDR1 SGHNT, CDR2 YYREEE (reference sequence). CDR3 size: 13 residues. The V end lost 4 bases, the J end lost 5 bases, and 10 bases lay between the germline ends. CDR3 bases: TGTGCCAGCAGCCTGAAGCCCGATCAGCCCCAGCATTTT. This gives the protein CASSLKPDQPQHF. Drawing the rest from reference TRBV5-4 and TRBJ1-5, the complete variable domain is ETGVTQSPTHLIKTRGQQVTLRCSSQSGHNTVSWYQQALGQGPQFIFQYYREEENGRGNFPPRFSGLQFPNYSSELNVNALELDDSALYLCASSLKPDQPQHFGDGTRLSIL.

The rearrangement joins TRBV14 to TRBJ2-1; D is uncertain. The germline gives CDR1 SGHDN, CDR2 FVKESK. Trimming took off 1 base at V and 14 bases at J, with 21 bases between the two ends. CDR3 length: 15 residues. The CDR3 nucleotides are TGTGCCAGCAGCCAAGGCTTGGTAGTGCAGACCCGCGAGTTCTTC. It encodes CASSQGLVVQTREFF. Full variable domain (outside the CDR3, taken from reference TRBV14 and TRBJ2-1): EAGVTQFPSHSVIEKGQTVTLRCDPISGHDNLYWYRRVMGKEIKFLLHFVKESKQDESGMPNNRFLAERTGGTYSTLKVQPAELEDSGVYFCASSQGLVVQTREFFGPGTRLTVL.

This clone has just a few counts. The V call is TRBV30, the J call TRBJ2-2; D is unclear. This CDR3 contains 14 residues. Germline loops: CDR1 GTSNPN, CDR2 SVGIG (reference sequence). Trimming stripped 1 base from V and 2 bases from J, with 8 bases between. The CDR3 protein is CAWSARENTGELFF. The DNA for the CDR3 is TGTGCCTGGAGTGCACGAGAAAACACCGGGGAGCTGTTTTTT.

The rearrangement joins TRBV10-3 to TRBJ2-3; TRBD1 or TRBD2 may be the D gene (5 bases each). The V end lost 3 bases, the J end lost 3 bases, and 16 bases lay between the germline ends. The CDR3 is 16 amino acids. Germline V CDR1 and CDR2: ENHRY, SYGVKD. The CDR3 coding sequence is TGTGCCATCAGTGACGGGACCCGTTCAGGGACAGATACGCAGTATTTT. As protein: CAISDGTRSGTDTQYF.

This clone was detected a few times. The genes are TRBV6-1 and TRBJ2-5; TRBD1 aligns across 9 bases. V gave up 2 bases and J gave up 5 bases; unmatched junction bases: 9. The V gene's germline CDR1 is MNHNS and CDR2 SASEGT. The CDR3 consists of 16 residues. This chain's CDR3 is CASSERDRAFGETQYF. CDR3 nucleotide sequence: TGTGCCAGCAGTGAAAGGGACAGGGCGTTTGGCGAGACCCAGTACTTC.

V gene TRBV5-1 combines with J gene TRBJ2-5, with 9 bases lining up with TRBD2. Germline V gives CDR1 SGHRS, CDR2 YFSETQ. V lost 2 bases and J lost 5; bases outside the gene matches: 4. The CDR3 spans 14 residues. CDR3 loop: CASSFAGGRETQYF. The CDR3 DNA sequence: TGCGCCAGCAGCTTTGCGGGGGGGCGTGAGACCCAGTACTTC. Full variable domain (outside the CDR3, taken from reference TRBV5-1 and TRBJ2-5): KAGVTQTPRYLIKTRGQQVTLSCSPISGHRSVSWYQQTPGQGLQFLFEYFSETQRNKGNFPGRFSGRQFSNSRSEMNVSTLELGDSALYLCASSFAGGRETQYFGPGTRLLVL.

The chain joins TRBV10-3 to TRBJ2-7, with D maybe TRBD2 (5 bases). The CDR3 sequence is 13 residues long. V gave up 11 bases and J gave up 3 bases, with 17 bases separating them. Germline V CDR1 and CDR2: ENHRY, SYGVKD. The CDR3 coding sequence is TGTGCCGTCCAAGGGAGTGAATACTACGAGCAGTACTTC. This gives the protein CAVQGSEYYEQYF.

The chain recombines TRBV6-9 with TRBJ2-7, with 8 bases that match TRBD1. This CDR3 has 13 amino acids. Germline V gene lookup returns CDR1 MNHGY and CDR2 SVAAGI. J gave up 5 bases and V 3 bases, and 3 bases lay outside the gene matches. CDR3 DNA: TGTGCCAGCAGTTACTCGGGACAGGACGAGCAGTACTTC. It yields the protein CASSYSGQDEQYF.

V usage is TRBV5-1 and J usage is TRBJ2-2, with TRBD1 matching over 7 bases. The germline gives CDR1 SGHRS, CDR2 YFSETQ. The CDR3 spans 15 residues. Trimming took 4 bases from V and 2 from J; bases not matched to a gene: 5. The CDR3 DNA reads TGCGCCAGCAGCCGTGGACAGGAAAACACCGGGGAGCTGTTTTTT. This sequence encodes CASSRGQENTGELFF.

This clone has only a few counts. The chain is built from TRBV7-9 and TRBJ2-5, with D unclear. From germline, CDR1 is SEHNR and CDR2 FQNEAQ (reference sequence). This CDR3 is 16 amino acids long. V was trimmed by 1 base and J by 1 base, leaving 13 bases between them. CDR3 nucleotides: TGTGCCAGCAGCTTAGGGCCCGACGGCCTCCAAGAGACCCAGTACTTC. Amino acid sequence: CASSLGPDGLQETQYF.

This chain connects TRBV5-4 to TRBJ2-3, with TRBD1 matching over 8 bases. This CDR3 has 16 amino acids. V lost 0 bases and J lost 3; bases outside the gene matches: 6. Per the germline V gene, CDR1 is SGHNT and CDR2 is YYREEE (reference sequence). CDR3 in amino acids: CASSLEGQAGTDTQYF. As DNA, the CDR3 is TGTGCCAGCAGCTTGGAGGGACAGGCAGGAACAGATACGCAGTATTTT.

This clone was detected a few times. At one end, the junction sequence differs from germline, possibly due to a read error. The CDR3 spells CGWGRRGYTF. The CDR3 DNA reads as TGCGGTTGGGGGCGCAGGGGCTACACCTTC. The chain employs TRBV28 and TRBJ1-2; D might be TRBD1 (6 bases). The germline V gene has CDR1 MDHEN and CDR2 SYDVKM. The CDR3 consists of 10 residues.

The CDR3 loop reads CASQQEGYVGSNEQFF. CDR3 DNA sequence: TGTGCCTCGCAGCAGGAGGGGTATGTGGGGAGCAATGAGCAGTTCTTC. The chain combines TRBV2 with TRBJ2-1, with a tentative D call TRBD2 (6 bases). The V gene lost 11 bases and the J gene lost 6 bases, with 26 bases spanning the gap. Germline V lookup: CDR1 SNHLY, CDR2 FYNNEI. The CDR3 loop spans 16 amino acids.

This rearrangement joins TRBV30 to TRBJ2-7; D is perhaps TRBD1 (7 bases). V was clipped by 3 bases and J by 4 bases, with 16 bases between them. CDR1 GTSNPN and CDR2 SVGIG come from the germline V gene (reference sequence). The CDR3 has 14 residues. CDR3 nucleotide sequence: TGTGCCTGGAGCACAGGGGCCGGGAGTTACGAGCAGTACTTC. Translated: CAWSTGAGSYEQYF.

The chain recombines TRBV5-5 with TRBJ2-7; D is perhaps TRBD1 or TRBD2 (5 bases each). The CDR3 sequence is 15 residues long. V shed 0 bases and J shed 6 bases, with 16 bases lying between them. CDR1 is SGHKS, CDR2 YYEKEE, per germline (reference sequence). The CDR3 DNA follows: TGTGCCAGCAGCTTGGCTCTACTCCCGGGGCGCGAGCAGTACTTC. Translation: CASSLALLPGREQYF.

The chain uses TRBV10-3 and TRBJ2-7, with 9 bases that match TRBD1. Germline CDR1 ENHRY, CDR2 SYGVKD. The CDR3 loop spans 13 amino acids. Trimming took 7 bases from V and 3 from J; bases not matched to a gene: 4. CDR3 nucleotide sequence: TGTGCCATCAACCCGGGACAGGGCTACGAGCAGTACTTC. Translated, it gives CAINPGQGYEQYF.

The rearrangement joins TRBV5-1 to TRBJ2-1; 9 positions match TRBD1. This CDR3 has 15 amino acids. Losses at the gene ends were 4 bases for V and 9 bases for J; bases not matched to a gene: 11. The germline gives CDR1 SGHRS, CDR2 YFSETQ. The CDR3 spells CASSPRQGGPTEQFF. The CDR3 DNA follows: TGCGCCAGCAGCCCAAGACAGGGGGGGCCCACTGAGCAGTTCTTC.

V usage is TRBV15 and J usage is TRBJ2-5; D perhaps matches TRBD2 (5 bases). CDR3 length: 15 amino acids. The V end was cut by 0 bases, the J end by 5 bases, with 13 bases between. Germline loops: CDR1 LNHNV, CDR2 YYDKDF (reference sequence). This CDR3 reads CATSRDEGNTETQYF. CDR3 DNA sequence: TGTGCCACCAGCAGAGATGAGGGCAACACTGAGACCCAGTACTTC.